Each of the 4 T cell receptor beta chains below was sequenced from the same sample in a study of spatial heterogeneity in lung cancer. TCRdb fed the 5' RACE reads into MiXCR, producing one record per CDR3 protein. The sample includes some 97,000 distinct CDR3 sequences, roughly 4.5% of them seen just once. Time point meaning: sample taken at primary tumor resection. Antigens of these TCRs are unknown. Study-wide points: Tumor mutation counts were tracked by expanded intratumoral alpha and beta TCR counts.

Sequences were derived from lung tumor tissue, sampled at surgery. The receptors originated from a male donor with early-stage non-small cell lung cancer.

The table lists this clonotype with many counts. The chain links TRBV14 to TRBJ2-5; TRBD1 agrees at 7 bases. The CDR3 consists of 15 residues. Germline V CDR1 and CDR2: SGHDN, FVKESK. J gave up 1 base and V 4 bases, and 6 bases lay outside the gene matches. The CDR3 region is CASSRTGVPQETQYF. Here the CDR3 DNA reads TGTGCCAGCAGCCGAACAGGGGTGCCCCAAGAGACCCAGTACTTC.

The chain carries TRBV13 and TRBJ2-7; D assignment may be TRBD1 or TRBD2 (5 bases each). From germline, CDR1 is PRHDT and CDR2 FYEKMQ (reference sequence). The V gene lost 4 bases and the J gene lost 4 bases, with 17 bases spanning the gap. The CDR3 loop spans 15 amino acids. The CDR3 DNA is TGTGCCAGCAGCTCCCGGGACCTTAACTTGTACGAGCAGTACTTC. Its protein product is CASSSRDLNLYEQYF.

This clonotype was counted at least ten times. The CDR3 protein is CAISDPEEGNQPQHF. The CDR3 coding sequence is TGTGCCATCAGTGACCCGGAGGAGGGCAATCAGCCCCAGCATTTT. The chain combines TRBV10-3 with TRBJ1-5; D is undetermined. This CDR3 is 15 amino acids long. Germline CDR1 and CDR2: ENHRY and SYGVKD. V gave up 3 bases and J gave up 2 bases, with 11 bases separating them.

This clonotype was observed at least ten times. The rearrangement joins TRBV12-3 or TRBV12-4 to TRBJ1-4; tentative D call: TRBD1 (5 bases). The CDR3 consists of 14 residues. V lost 10 bases, J lost 8 bases, and 20 bases lay in between. The CDR3 loop reads CATSRTLGEEKLFF. CDR3 DNA sequence: TGTGCCACTTCTCGGACCCTGGGGGAAGAAAAACTGTTTTTT.